The 31 T cell receptor beta chains below come from one sample, sequenced in a study of cytomegalovirus exposure and HLA in healthy donors. Amplification used 60 Vbeta primers and 13 Jbeta primers. The repertoire was sequenced with immunoSEQ multiplex PCR; TCRdb's copy has only in-frame clones and lacks some. The sample yields about 140,000 clones, roughly 87% seen once. Sequences were obtained from PBMCs. The receptors come from a woman aged 35 to 49 in good health and CMV-seronegative.

The CDR3 protein is CASSPGGIRSGAKNIQYF. The CDR3 DNA reads TGTGCCAGCAGCCCAGGAGGGATTAGGTCGGGAGCCAAAAACATTCAGTACTTC. This chain uses TRBV11-3 with TRBJ2-4, with a weak D call TRBD2 (6 bases). This CDR3 comprises 18 residues. Looked up from germline, CDR1 is SGHNT and CDR2 is YENEEA. With 5 bases removed from V and 0 bases from J, the gap between germline ends came to 20 bases.

For this clone: At one of its ends the junction is not consistent with the germline gene, which may arise from a read error. The rearrangement uses TRBV7-9 and TRBJ1-1, with D possibly TRBD1 on 6 matching bases. Germline CDR1 and CDR2: SEHNR and FQNEAQ (reference sequence). The CDR3 loop spans 13 amino acids. CDR3 sequence: CSSTYSGDTEAFF. The DNA for the CDR3 is TGTTCCAGCACCTACTCAGGGGATACTGAAGCTTTCTTT.

The rearrangement uses TRBV11-3 and TRBJ1-2; 8 bases fit TRBD1. The CDR3 is 16 residues long. The V segment lost 4 bases and the J segment 4 bases; nucleotides outside the gene matches: 11. CDR1 is SGHNT, CDR2 YENEEA, per germline. CDR3 region: CASSSSSGGTGYGYTF. CDR3 sequence (DNA): TGTGCCAGCAGCTCTAGTTCAGGGGGCACAGGCTATGGCTACACCTTC.

The chain employs TRBV5-4 and TRBJ2-7, with D perhaps matching TRBD1 (6 bases). V gave up 4 bases and J gave up 7 bases, with 18 bases separating them. Germline V gives CDR1 SGHNT, CDR2 YYREEE (reference sequence). The CDR3 has 14 amino acids. The CDR3 coding sequence is TGTGCCAGCAGCCGCGACAGACTTCAGGGGGAGCAGTACTTC. Residues: CASSRDRLQGEQYF. Filled out from reference TRBV5-4 and TRBJ2-7, the complete variable domain reads ETGVTQSPTHLIKTRGQQVTLRCSSQSGHNTVSWYQQALGQGPQFIFQYYREEENGRGNFPPRFSGLQFPNYSSELNVNALELDDSALYLCASSRDRLQGEQYFGPGTRLTVT.

This clone was recorded a few times. The V call is TRBV20-1, the J call TRBJ1-1; the D gene is possibly TRBD1 (5 bases). V lost 1 base to trimming and J lost 11 bases, with 11 bases between them. This CDR3 comprises 11 residues. The germline V gene has CDR1 DFQATT and CDR2 SNEGSKA (reference sequence). CDR3 DNA sequence: TGCAGTGCTAGAGGAGGCAGGGCGGCTTTCTTT. Translating it yields CSARGGRAAFF.

This chain uses TRBV21-1 with TRBJ1-2. TRBV21-1 corresponds to a pseudogene. This CDR3 spans 16 amino acids. The CDR3 DNA is TGTGCCAGCAGCAAAGGGGGGAGGGTGTCTAACTATGGCTACACCTTC. Its translation: CASSKGGRVSNYGYTF.

Details on this clone: Other DNA sequences in the sample encode the same CDR3. CDR3 protein: CASSLGGDQPQHF. For the CDR3, the DNA is TGTGCCAGCAGCTTAGGGGGAGATCAGCCCCAGCATTTT. V is TRBV5-6 and J is TRBJ1-5; a weak D match, TRBD1 (6 bases). In germline, CDR1 is SGHDT, CDR2 YYEEEE. The CDR3 length is 13 residues. Trimming pared 2 bases from V and 5 bases from J, leaving 8 bases between.

This chain uses TRBV9 with TRBJ2-1, with 10 nucleotides matching TRBD2. The CDR3 has 15 amino acids. Trimming removed 4 bases from V and 3 bases from J; junction bases left unmatched: 4. Per germline, CDR1 SGDLS and CDR2 YYNGEE. CDR3 amino acids: CASSPTSGYYNEQFF. The CDR3 nucleotides read TGTGCCAGCAGCCCGACTAGCGGGTACTACAATGAGCAGTTCTTC. Combining the CDR3 with reference TRBV9 and TRBJ2-1 gives the whole variable domain DSGVTQTPKHLITATGQRVTLRCSPRSGDLSVYWYQQSLDQGLQFLIQYYNGEERAKGNILERFSAQQFPDLHSELNLSSLELGDSALYFCASSPTSGYYNEQFFGPGTRLTVL.

The V call is TRBV27, the J call TRBJ2-7, with D maybe TRBD2 (6 bases). This CDR3 spans 15 amino acids. The germline V gene encodes CDR1 MNHEY and CDR2 SMNVEV (reference sequence). V lost 3 bases to trimming and J lost 6 bases, with 18 bases between them. As DNA, the CDR3 is TGTGCCAGCAGTTTGGAGGGAGTACTGTTGGGCGAGCAGTACTTC. This sequence encodes CASSLEGVLLGEQYF.

The chain couples TRBV11-2 to TRBJ2-1, with a tentative D call TRBD2 (6 bases). The CDR3 loop spans 13 amino acids. With 4 bases removed from V and 10 bases from J, the gap between germline ends came to 14 bases. The germline V gene encodes CDR1 SGHAT and CDR2 FQNNGV. CDR3 sequence reads: CASSYNGLKEQFF. In DNA, the CDR3 is TGTGCCAGCAGCTATAACGGACTAAAGGAGCAGTTCTTC. Full variable domain (remainder filled in from reference TRBV11-2 and TRBJ2-1): EAGVAQSPRYKIIEKRQSVAFWCNPISGHATLYWYQQILGQGPKLLIQFQNNGVVDDSQLPKDRFSAERLKGVDSTLKIQPAKLEDSAVYLCASSYNGLKEQFFGPGTRLTVL.

This chain links TRBV7-7 with TRBJ2-1; TRBD1 aligns across 8 bases. The CDR3 runs to 15 residues. Per germline, CDR1 SSHAT and CDR2 FNYEAQ (reference sequence). V was clipped by 6 bases and J by 5 bases; unmatched bases: 9. CDR3 in amino acids: CASSSDRGTHNEQFF. The CDR3, as DNA: TGTGCCAGCAGTTCCGACAGGGGCACGCACAATGAGCAGTTCTTC.

This rearrangement joins TRBV2 to TRBJ2-7; 12 bases are a match to TRBD2. There are 15 residues in the CDR3. V lost 5 bases, J lost 5 bases, and 7 bases stayed unmatched. CDR1 and CDR2 from the germline V gene are SNHLY and FYNNEI. This CDR3 is CASSSGLAGIHEQYF. As DNA, the CDR3 is TGTGCCAGCAGTTCTGGACTAGCGGGAATCCACGAGCAGTACTTC. Combining the CDR3 with reference TRBV2 and TRBJ2-7 gives the whole variable domain EPEVTQTPSHQVTQMGQEVILRCVPISNHLYFYWYRQILGQKVEFLVSFYNNEISEKSEIFDDQFSVERPDGSNFTLKIRSTKLEDSAMYFCASSSGLAGIHEQYFGPGTRLTVT.

CDR3 sequence (DNA): TGTGCCTCCAACAGGTTGGAGGGCATGAACACTGAAGCTTTCTTT. It codes for CASNRLEGMNTEAFF. The chain recombines TRBV9 with TRBJ1-1; D is perhaps TRBD1 (5 bases). Trimming removed 10 bases from V and 0 bases from J, with 19 bases in between. CDR1 is SGDLS, CDR2 YYNGEE, per germline. The CDR3 has 15 amino acids.

V usage is TRBV28 and J usage is TRBJ2-2; maybe TRBD1 (5 bases). Germline V gene sequence: CDR1 MDHEN, CDR2 SYDVKM. Trimming stripped 8 bases from V and 6 bases from J, with 7 bases between. CDR3 length: 11 amino acids. CDR3 residues: CASEQAGELFF. CDR3 DNA: TGTGCCAGCGAACAGGCCGGGGAGCTGTTTTTT. Full variable domain (outside the CDR3, taken from reference TRBV28 and TRBJ2-2): DVKVTQSSRYLVKRTGEKVFLECVQDMDHENMFWYRQDPGLGLRLIYFSYDVKMKEKGDIPEGYSVSREKKERFSLILESASTNQTSMYLCASEQAGELFFGEGSRLTVL.

The chain has TRBV6-6 and TRBJ2-1; 7 bases are a match to TRBD1. Germline V lookup: CDR1 MNHNY, CDR2 SVGAGI (reference sequence). This CDR3 spans 13 amino acids. After removal of 7 bases from V and 5 bases from J, the junction contained 5 bases not matched to a gene. The DNA for the CDR3 is TGTGCCAGCACCCCGGGACAGAACAATGAGCAGTTCTTC. Translation gives CASTPGQNNEQFF.

This clone has a handful of counts. The chain couples TRBV5-4 to TRBJ2-7; TRBD2 might be the D (6 bases). Germline-derived CDR1 and CDR2 are SGHNT and YYREEE (reference sequence). This CDR3 region has 13 residues. V lost 5 bases and J lost 7, with 16 bases in between. CDR3 amino acids: CASRKDAGREQYF. The CDR3 nucleotides are TGTGCCAGCAGAAAAGACGCGGGGAGGGAGCAGTACTTC.

V and J are TRBV6-1 and TRBJ1-5, with D tentatively TRBD1 (6 bases). The V gene lost 8 bases and the J gene lost 6 bases, with 20 bases spanning the gap. This CDR3 comprises 15 residues. Germline assignment: CDR1 MNHNS and CDR2 SASEGT. The CDR3 DNA reads TGTGCCAGCTCCGAGCAGGCAGGGGCAGGTCAGCCCCAGCATTTT. As protein: CASSEQAGAGQPQHF.

V usage is TRBV11-3 and J usage is TRBJ2-7; D call uncertain. Trimming cost V 1 base and J 3 bases, with 7 bases left between them. The CDR3 is made up of 13 amino acids. Germline V CDR1 and CDR2: SGHNT, YENEEA. CDR3 amino acids: CASSLGQFYEQYF. CDR3 nucleotides: TGTGCCAGCAGCTTAGGCCAGTTCTACGAGCAGTACTTC.

The chain joins TRBV7-2 to TRBJ2-7; TRBD2 aligns across 7 bases. After removal of 2 bases from V and 6 bases from J, the junction contained 13 bases not matched to a gene. The germline V gene encodes CDR1 SGHTA and CDR2 FQGNSA. The CDR3 covers 16 residues. CDR3 region: CASSLWAASGMGEQYF. Written as DNA, the CDR3 is TGTGCCAGCAGCTTATGGGCGGCAAGCGGGATGGGCGAGCAGTACTTC. Full variable domain (remainder filled in from reference TRBV7-2 and TRBJ2-7): GAGVSQSPSNKVTEKGKDVELRCDPISGHTALYWYRQSLGQGLEFLIYFQGNSAPDKSGLPSDRFSAERTGGSVSTLTIQRTQQEDSAVYLCASSLWAASGMGEQYFGPGTRLTVT.

This clone was picked up one time. The CDR3 DNA reads TGCGCCAGCAGCTTGACTAGCGGGGGGTACAATGAGCAGTTCTTC. It codes for CASSLTSGGYNEQFF. This chain joins TRBV5-1 and TRBJ2-1; 12 bases align to TRBD2. V gave up 1 base and J gave up 4 bases; unmatched junction bases: 0. Germline lookup yields CDR1 SGHRS and CDR2 YFSETQ. The CDR3 length is 15 residues.

This clone was detected only once. The chain uses TRBV7-2 and TRBJ2-1; 7 bases map to TRBD2. The trim removed 1 base at V and 4 bases at J, leaving 1 base unmatched. Germline CDR1 and CDR2: SGHTA and FQGNSA. The length of the CDR3 is 14 residues. The CDR3 spells CASSLVGRYNEQFF. CDR3 nucleotides: TGTGCCAGCAGCTTAGTCGGGAGGTACAATGAGCAGTTCTTC.

This rearrangement joins TRBV29-1 to TRBJ2-7; D not certain. V dropped 5 bases and J dropped 0 bases, with 8 bases sitting between them. Looked up from germline, CDR1 is SQVTM and CDR2 is ANQGSEA. The CDR3 consists of 12 residues. The CDR3 loop reads CSVWLSSYEQYF. DNA for the CDR3: TGCAGCGTTTGGTTGAGCTCCTACGAGCAGTACTTC.

This sequence joins TRBV6-1 and TRBJ2-7; no clear D. Germline V gene lookup returns CDR1 MNHNS and CDR2 SASEGT. The length of the CDR3 is 14 residues. Trimming removed 7 bases at V and 3 bases at J, with 16 bases between. CDR3 nucleotides: TGTGCCAGCACGCGGCTAGGAAGTCACTACGAGCAGTACTTC. It yields the protein CASTRLGSHYEQYF.

This clone was found a few times. The rearrangement joins TRBV28 to TRBJ1-2, with unresolved D. The ends were cut back, 2 bases at V and 8 bases at J, with 12 bases in the middle. The germline V gene encodes CDR1 MDHEN and CDR2 SYDVKM. The CDR3 runs to 13 residues. CDR3 loop: CASSLAGLYGYTF. As DNA, the CDR3 is TGTGCCAGCAGTTTAGCAGGCCTCTACGGCTACACCTTC.

The genes are TRBV11-3 and TRBJ1-5; 9 nucleotides line up with TRBD1. The V and J ends lost 10 bases and 7 bases, in that order; junction bases with no gene match: 8. The V gene's germline CDR1 is SGHNT and CDR2 YENEEA. The length of the CDR3 is 13 residues. This CDR3 is CATDRGWQQPQHF. DNA of the CDR3: TGTGCCACCGACAGGGGGTGGCAGCAGCCCCAGCATTTT.

This chain connects TRBV7-2 to TRBJ2-1; TRBD2 matches at 10 bases. CDR3 length: 15 residues. Germline loops: CDR1 SGHTA, CDR2 FQGNSA. Trimming took 3 bases from V and 3 from J; bases not matched to a gene: 2. CDR3 sequence: CASSFSSGSYNEQFF. The CDR3 region has the DNA TGTGCCAGCAGCTTTTCTAGCGGGAGCTACAATGAGCAGTTCTTC. The variable domain in full, completed from reference TRBV7-2 and TRBJ2-1, reads GAGVSQSPSNKVTEKGKDVELRCDPISGHTALYWYRQSLGQGLEFLIYFQGNSAPDKSGLPSDRFSAERTGGSVSTLTIQRTQQEDSAVYLCASSFSSGSYNEQFFGPGTRLTVL.

The chain recombines TRBV5-1 with TRBJ1-1, with D maybe TRBD1 (6 bases). Per germline, CDR1 SGHRS and CDR2 YFSETQ. Trimming left V 0 bases short and J 1 base short, with 10 bases between. The CDR3 is made up of 15 amino acids. CDR3 protein: CASSLVQGPNTEAFF. CDR3 DNA: TGCGCCAGCAGCTTGGTCCAGGGGCCGAACACTGAAGCTTTCTTT.

The rearrangement joins TRBV5-1 to TRBJ1-1; tentative D call: TRBD1 (6 bases). Trimming took 4 bases from V and 4 from J, leaving 14 bases between them. Germline CDR1 is SGHRS and CDR2 is YFSETQ. The CDR3 loop spans 14 amino acids. This chain's CDR3 is CASSPTGRSTEAFF. The CDR3 DNA is TGCGCCAGCAGCCCGACAGGCCGGAGCACTGAAGCTTTCTTT. The entire variable domain, with the rest obtained from reference TRBV5-1 and TRBJ1-1, is as follows: KAGVTQTPRYLIKTRGQQVTLSCSPISGHRSVSWYQQTPGQGLQFLFEYFSETQRNKGNFPGRFSGRQFSNSRSEMNVSTLELGDSALYLCASSPTGRSTEAFFGQGTRLTVV.

This rearrangement joins TRBV7-9 to TRBJ2-2; D gene uncertain. The CDR3 loop spans 17 amino acids. Germline V gene lookup returns CDR1 SEHNR and CDR2 FQNEAQ (reference sequence). V was trimmed by 4 bases and J by 0 bases, leaving 15 bases between them. The CDR3 coding sequence is TGTGCCAGCAGCTCTCTAGGCGTGTTAGCGAACACCGGGGAGCTGTTTTTT. Amino acid sequence: CASSSLGVLANTGELFF.

The chain employs TRBV12-2 and TRBJ1-3; the table's D call, TRBD1, was not checked against the DNA. TRBV12-2 is termed a pseudogene. The CDR3 is 16 residues long. The CDR3 sequence is CASRRTTRGTGNTIYF. The CDR3 coding sequence is TGTGCAAGTCGCAGAACCACCAGGGGGACTGGAAACACCATATATTTT.

V is TRBV5-1 and J is TRBJ2-3; D remains ambiguous. The CDR3 totals 14 residues. Germline CDR1 and CDR2: SGHRS and YFSETQ. The V gene lost 2 bases and the J gene lost 3 bases, with 10 bases spanning the gap. CDR3 loop: CASSFGSSTDTQYF. The CDR3 bases are TGCGCCAGCAGCTTTGGTAGCAGTACAGATACGCAGTATTTT.